Listed here are 22 T cell receptor beta chains from one sample, sequenced in a study of breast tumors, draining lymph nodes, adjacent tissues. MiXCR, applied by TCRdb to the multiplex PCR reads, yields one record per CDR3 protein. This table holds 100,000 to 150,000 distinct CDR3 sequences, about 20% found once. Axillary draining lymph nodes of breast cancer patients supplied the node samples. Sequencing used axillary lymph node tissue. These receptors were collected from a female donor with breast cancer. Some clones in this sample may be carry-over from other donors' samples.

Note on this clonotype: Possible read error: a much larger clone is one base away. The chain joins TRBV5-6 to TRBJ1-5; D unclear. The CDR3 is made up of 14 amino acids. Germline V gene data show CDR1 as SGHDT and CDR2 as YYEEEE. V lost 0 bases to trimming and J lost 7 bases, with 11 bases between them. The DNA for the CDR3 is TGTGCCAGCAGCTTGGAGAGCATTAACCAGCCCCAGCATTTT. It yields the protein CASSLESINQPQHF.

This clonotype has a count of ten or more. The CDR3, as DNA: TGCAGTGCTTCACAGGATAGCAATCAGCCCCAGCATTTT. Translation: CSASQDSNQPQHF. The V gene is TRBV20-1, the J gene TRBJ1-5; D may be TRBD1 (5 bases). The CDR3 runs 13 residues. CDR1 DFQATT and CDR2 SNEGSKA come from the germline V gene (reference sequence). V was clipped by 5 bases and J by 0 bases, with 8 bases between them.

This clonotype was detected once. This sequence may be a read error, since a much larger clone differs from it by one base. The CDR3 does not close with the conserved phenylalanine or tryptophan, likely indicating a read error. The V call is TRBV9, the J call TRBJ2-7; D remains ambiguous. The length of the CDR3 is 14 residues. V was clipped by 4 bases and J by 2 bases, with 13 bases between them. Germline values: CDR1 SGDLS, CDR2 YYNGEE. In DNA form, the CDR3 reads TGTGCCAGCAGCCCCAGAGAGGTCGCCTACGAGCAGTACCTC. It translates to CASSPREVAYEQYL.

This clonotype came up many times. The chain employs TRBV7-9 and TRBJ2-7; D ambiguous. The germline V gene has CDR1 SEHNR and CDR2 FQNEAQ (reference sequence). The CDR3 runs 15 residues. The V end lost 3 bases, the J end lost 0 bases, and 12 bases lay between the germline ends. The CDR3 sequence is CASSLGSTVSYEQYF. The CDR3 nucleotides read TGTGCCAGCAGCTTGGGCAGCACCGTCTCCTACGAGCAGTACTTC. The full variable domain, completed using reference TRBV7-9 and TRBJ2-7, is DTGVSQNPRHKITKRGQNVTFRCDPISEHNRLYWYRQTLGQGPEFLTYFQNEAQLEKSRLLSDRFSAERPKGSFSTLEIQRTEQGDSAMYLCASSLGSTVSYEQYFGPGTRLTVT.

Of note for this clonotype: A read error may be the cause here, since a much bigger clone is one base away. The CDR3 does not end in the conserved phenylalanine or tryptophan, so this is likely a read error. The chain combines TRBV30 with TRBJ1-2; D is uncertain. CDR1 GTSNPN and CDR2 SVGIG come from the germline V gene (reference sequence). The CDR3 is made up of 12 amino acids. V shed 0 bases and J shed 8 bases, with 10 bases lying between them. The CDR3 DNA follows: TGTGCCTGGAGTGTAAGCGCCTTCGGCTACACCCTC. Amino acid sequence: CAWSVSAFGYTL.

Turning to this clonotype: The conserved phenylalanine or tryptophan is not found at the CDR3 terminus, so this likely reflects a read error. No DNA is shown, since the ends of the CDR3 on it are uncertain; the CDR3 is the one TCRdb lists. V is TRBV5-6 and J is TRBJ2-2. CDR1 SGHDT and CDR2 YYEEEE come from the germline V gene. The CDR3 extends over 16 residues, inclusive of both ends. CDR3 protein: CASSLAQGLGTGELFV.

This clonotype was seen a few times. V gene TRBV28 combines with J gene TRBJ1-5; 8 positions match TRBD1. Germline V gives CDR1 MDHEN, CDR2 SYDVKM. The CDR3 loop spans 14 amino acids. V lost 6 bases and J lost 7; bases outside the gene matches: 8. The CDR3 DNA reads TGTGCCAGCAGCCCTACGGGACAGGTCCAGCCCCAGCATTTT. Amino acid sequence: CASSPTGQVQPQHF.

Remarks on this clonotype: Germline and junction disagree at one end, which may indicate a read error. V usage is TRBV5-5 and J usage is TRBJ2-3, with TRBD1 matching 10 bases. Looked up from germline, CDR1 is SGHKS and CDR2 is YYEKEE (reference sequence). The CDR3 is made up of 16 amino acids. The CDR3 DNA reads as TGTGCCAGCAGCAGGGACAGGGGTTTGGGGCCAGATGCGCAGTATTTT. Amino acids: CASSRDRGLGPDAQYF.

This clonotype was recorded at least ten times. CDR3 sequence reads: CASSGFNSYNSPLHF. CDR3 sequence (DNA): TGTGCCAGCAGTGGATTCAACTCCTATAATTCACCCCTCCACTTT. The chain carries TRBV6-1 and TRBJ1-6, with no clear D. The CDR3 spans 15 residues. The ends were cut back, 4 bases at V and 0 bases at J, with 7 bases in the middle. Germline CDR1 reads MNHNS; CDR2 reads SASEGT.

This clonotype was found many times. V gene TRBV7-2 combines with J gene TRBJ2-1; 10 bases match TRBD2. The V and J ends lost 1 base and 8 bases, in that order; junction bases with no gene match: 5. Germline-derived CDR1 and CDR2 are SGHTA and FQGNSA. This CDR3 contains 15 residues. CDR3 sequence: CASSLERGGGYEQFF. The CDR3, as DNA: TGTGCCAGCAGCTTAGAGCGGGGGGGGGGTTATGAGCAGTTCTTC. Variable domain in full (rest from reference TRBV7-2 and TRBJ2-1): GAGVSQSPSNKVTEKGKDVELRCDPISGHTALYWYRQSLGQGLEFLIYFQGNSAPDKSGLPSDRFSAERTGGSVSTLTIQRTQQEDSAVYLCASSLERGGGYEQFFGPGTRLTVL.

This rearrangement joins TRBV27 to TRBJ2-1; D might be TRBD1 (6 bases). The CDR3 is 11 residues long. Germline V gene lookup returns CDR1 MNHEY and CDR2 SMNVEV (reference sequence). V lost 2 bases and J lost 12, with 8 bases in between. The CDR3 DNA reads TGTGCCAGCAGTTTACAGGGGATGCAGTTCTTC. It is translated as CASSLQGMQFF.

Ten or more counts support this clonotype. The chain couples TRBV5-1 to TRBJ2-3; 11 nucleotides agree with TRBD1. The trim removed 0 bases at V and 4 bases at J, leaving 4 bases unmatched. This CDR3 contains 16 residues. Germline V lookup: CDR1 SGHRS, CDR2 YFSETQ. DNA for the CDR3: TGCGCCAGCAGCTTGGAAGGGACAGGGGGGGCAGATACGCAGTATTTT. This encodes CASSLEGTGGADTQYF. Full variable domain (remainder filled in from reference TRBV5-1 and TRBJ2-3): KAGVTQTPRYLIKTRGQQVTLSCSPISGHRSVSWYQQTPGQGLQFLFEYFSETQRNKGNFPGRFSGRQFSNSRSEMNVSTLELGDSALYLCASSLEGTGGADTQYFGPGTRLTVL.

This clonotype occurred a few times. This may come from a read error, since a much larger clone is one base off. J is TRBJ2-7 and V is TRBV4-2; D might be TRBD2 (7 bases). The CDR3 is made up of 15 amino acids. Germline CDR1 reads LGHNA; CDR2 reads YNFKEQ. Here the CDR3 reads CVSSLQGGGAYEQYF. The CDR3, as DNA: TGTGTCAGCAGCCTCCAAGGTGGGGGGGCGTACGAGCAGTACTTC.

Ten or more counts support this clonotype. J is TRBJ1-6 and V is TRBV4-1; D remains unclear. Germline loops: CDR1 MGHRA, CDR2 YSYEKL. The CDR3 has 16 residues. The ends were cut back, 3 bases at V and 1 base at J, with 10 bases in the middle. CDR3 residues: CASSHLAGSYNSPLHF. The CDR3 nucleotides read TGCGCCAGCAGCCATCTCGCAGGATCCTATAATTCACCCCTCCACTTT.

This clonotype was seen at least ten times. The V and J genes are TRBV20-1 and TRBJ2-7, with 9 bases matching TRBD1. V was clipped by 0 bases and J by 4 bases; unmatched bases: 4. This CDR3 is 14 amino acids long. The germline V gene has CDR1 DFQATT and CDR2 SNEGSKA (reference sequence). This CDR3 reads CSARDTGGKYEQYF. DNA for the CDR3: TGCAGTGCTAGAGATACAGGGGGCAAATACGAGCAGTACTTC.

Many counts were recorded for this clonotype. The CDR3 reads CSARTRGSYGYTF. The CDR3 DNA sequence: TGCAGTGCTAGGACCAGGGGAAGTTATGGCTACACCTTC. The chain is built from TRBV20-1 and TRBJ1-2, with a possible D match to TRBD1 (6 bases). The CDR3 runs to 13 residues. Trimming shortened V by 3 bases and J by 5 bases, and 13 bases separated the two germline ends. From germline, CDR1 is DFQATT and CDR2 SNEGSKA (reference sequence).

To note about this clonotype: Since a much larger clone is just one base distant, this may be a read error. This rearrangement joins TRBV12-3 or TRBV12-4 to TRBJ1-2; tentative D call: TRBD1 (5 bases). The CDR3 is 16 residues long. The CDR3 loop reads CASSSNNRGDFDGCTF. The DNA of the CDR3 is TGTGCCAGCAGTTCTAACAATAGGGGAGATTTTGATGGCTGCACCTTC.

The table lists this clonotype with many counts. The chain joins TRBV7-9 to TRBJ1-2; D not certain. This CDR3 comprises 13 residues. Trimming took 5 bases from V and 8 from J, leaving 15 bases between them. From germline, CDR1 is SEHNR and CDR2 FQNEAQ (reference sequence). CDR3 residues: CASSRYGTEGYTF. CDR3 nucleotide sequence: TGTGCCAGCAGCAGATATGGAACTGAGGGCTACACCTTC.

As for this clonotype: Just one base apart from a much larger clone, this may be a read error. In nucleotides, the CDR3 is TGTGCCGGCAGTTACGTAGTCTACGAGCAGTACTTC. Its translation: CAGSYVVYEQYF. The V call is TRBV6-2 or TRBV6-3, the J call TRBJ2-7; D gene uncertain. Germline CDR1 reads MNHEY; CDR2 reads SVGEGT. The CDR3 spans 12 residues.

A remark on this clonotype: A much bigger clone sits one base away, suggesting this may be a read error. This chain connects TRBV5-6 to TRBJ1-5; TRBD1 is a possible D gene (6 bases). Germline V gives CDR1 SGHDT, CDR2 YYEEEE. Trimming removed 4 bases at V and 5 bases at J, with 16 bases between. The CDR3 consists of 15 residues. This CDR3 reads CASSLARDKYQPQHF. CDR3 DNA sequence: TGTGCCAGCAGCCTGGCTCGGGACAAATATCAGCCCCAGCATTTT. Full variable domain (rest looked up from reference TRBV5-6 and TRBJ1-5): DAGVTQSPTHLIKTRGQQVTLRCSPKSGHDTVSWYQQALGQGPQFIFQYYEEEERQRGNFPDRFSGHQFPNYSSELNVNALLLGDSALYLCASSLARDKYQPQHFGDGTRLSIL.

This clonotype was found many times. The CDR3 DNA follows: TGTGCCAGCAGCTTAGTAGCGGTATCCTACAATGAGCAGTTCTTC. This gives the protein CASSLVAVSYNEQFF. The V and J genes are TRBV7-2 and TRBJ2-1; tentatively, D is TRBD2 (6 bases). The germline V gene encodes CDR1 SGHTA and CDR2 FQGNSA. V lost 1 base, J lost 1 base, and 8 bases lay in between. This CDR3 contains 15 residues.

This clonotype appeared many times. The J gene is TRBJ1-4, the V gene TRBV20-1; 8 bases are shared with TRBD1. Trimming cost V 6 bases and J 4 bases; bases outside gene matches: 7. Germline V gives CDR1 DFQATT, CDR2 SNEGSKA (reference sequence). The CDR3 extends over 14 amino acids. The CDR3 sequence: CSAPGGAGNEKLFF. CDR3 sequence (DNA): TGCAGTGCCCCAGGGGGCGCGGGTAATGAAAAACTGTTTTTT.